Listed here are 16 T cell receptor beta chains from one sample, sequenced in a study of cytotoxic CD8 clonotypes in ibrutinib-treated CLL. The repertoire was sequenced with immunoSEQ multiplex PCR; TCRdb's copy has only in-frame clones and lacks some. The sample records almost 250,000 clones, 60% to 75% being singletons. The sequenced sample was PBMCs, obtained after 24 months of ibrutinib treatment. The origin of the receptors is a human donor with chronic lymphocytic leukemia.

The chain uses TRBV29-1 and TRBJ2-5; 7 bases line up with TRBD2. The CDR3 extends over 14 amino acids. The ends lost 4 bases at V and 2 bases at J; junction bases unmatched: 7. CDR1 SQVTM and CDR2 ANQGSEA come from the germline V gene. The CDR3 region has the DNA TGCAGCGTTGCTACACTAGCGCTACAAGAGACCCAGTACTTC. It is translated as CSVATLALQETQYF.

The chain employs TRBV18 and TRBJ2-1, with 7 bases fitting TRBD2. V was clipped by 0 bases and J by 5 bases; unmatched bases: 4. The CDR3 has 15 residues. Germline V gene data show CDR1 as KGHSH and CDR2 as LQKENI. The CDR3 here is CASSPPGLVHNEQFF. As DNA, the CDR3 is TGTGCCAGCTCACCACCCGGACTAGTCCACAATGAGCAGTTCTTC.

This chain joins TRBV11-2 and TRBJ1-2; D is possibly TRBD1 (5 bases). The germline V gene encodes CDR1 SGHAT and CDR2 FQNNGV. Trimming shortened V by 3 bases and J by 4 bases, and 9 bases separated the two germline ends. This CDR3 contains 13 residues. The CDR3, as DNA: TGTGCCAGCAGCTTTAGGGACTTCTATGGCTACACCTTC. It yields the protein CASSFRDFYGYTF.

V gene TRBV27 combines with J gene TRBJ2-1, with TRBD2 identical over 8 bases. The V segment lost 2 bases and the J segment 1 base; nucleotides outside the gene matches: 7. This CDR3 is 17 amino acids long. Germline CDR1 reads MNHEY; CDR2 reads SMNVEV (reference sequence). As DNA, the CDR3 is TGTGCCAGCAGTTTACTTAAGAGCGGGAGTTCCTACAATGAGCAGTTCTTC. It encodes CASSLLKSGSSYNEQFF.

The J gene is TRBJ2-7, the V gene TRBV10-3; TRBD1 matches 8 bases. The V gene end was trimmed by 3 bases and the J gene end by 3 bases; junction bases not matched to a gene: 7. CDR3 length equals 15 residues. Germline V gives CDR1 ENHRY, CDR2 SYGVKD. The CDR3 here is CAISEGQGAFYEQYF. The CDR3 region has the DNA TGTGCCATCAGTGAAGGGCAGGGGGCCTTCTACGAGCAGTACTTC.

A note on this clone: Other DNA sequences in the same sample also yield this CDR3. The chain links TRBV6-5 to TRBJ2-3; D ambiguous. Germline lookup yields CDR1 MNHEY and CDR2 SVGAGI. V lost 0 bases and J 6 bases, leaving 4 bases between the germline ends. The CDR3 runs to 12 residues. The DNA of the CDR3 is TGTGCCAGCAGTTACTCTAAGGATACGCAGTATTTT. It translates to CASSYSKDTQYF.

J is TRBJ1-2 and V is TRBV28; 7 bases are shared with TRBD1. This CDR3 is 14 amino acids long. The V segment lost 6 bases and the J segment 4 bases; nucleotides outside the gene matches: 8. CDR1 is MDHEN and CDR2 is SYDVKM in the germline V gene. The CDR3 region has the DNA TGTGCCAGCAGCGACCGGGACAGTTCCTATGGCTACACCTTC. Translating it yields CASSDRDSSYGYTF.

CDR3: CSVEYRGSFKFF. The CDR3 DNA reads as TGCAGCGTTGAATATCGCGGGAGTTTCAAGTTCTTC. This chain joins TRBV29-1 and TRBJ2-1, with 7 bases aligning to TRBD2. Losses at the gene ends were 2 bases for V and 14 bases for J; bases not matched to a gene: 9. The CDR3 runs 12 residues. CDR1 and CDR2 (germline): SQVTM, ANQGSEA.

The gene calls are TRBV5-1 and TRBJ2-2, with D maybe TRBD2 (6 bases). The germline V gene encodes CDR1 SGHRS and CDR2 YFSETQ. This CDR3 is 16 amino acids long. The V gene lost 0 bases and the J gene lost 3 bases, with 12 bases spanning the gap. This CDR3 is CASSLVGGEDTGELFF. The CDR3 DNA sequence: TGCGCCAGCAGCTTGGTCGGAGGGGAAGACACCGGGGAGCTGTTTTTT.

V and J are TRBV5-6 and TRBJ1-1; D is undetermined. V was clipped by 2 bases and J by 8 bases, with 16 bases between them. This CDR3 is built from 14 residues. Germline V gene lookup returns CDR1 SGHDT and CDR2 YYEEEE. For the CDR3, the DNA is TGTGCCAGCAGCTTCTGGGGTTTACCCATAGAAGCTTTCTTT. Amino acid sequence: CASSFWGLPIEAFF.

In regard to this clone: Other DNA sequences in this specimen translate into the identical CDR3. The chain employs TRBV27 and TRBJ2-7; no definite D call. Germline-derived CDR1 and CDR2 are MNHEY and SMNVEV (reference sequence). Between the trimmed V and J ends, which lost 2 bases and 2 bases, there was a span of 10 bases. This CDR3 comprises 14 residues. CDR3 amino acids: CASSLRGITYEQYF. CDR3 bases: TGTGCCAGCAGTTTAAGAGGCATCACCTACGAGCAGTACTTC.

The chain carries TRBV30 and TRBJ2-5; D unclear. Germline-derived CDR1 and CDR2 are GTSNPN and SVGIG (reference sequence). CDR3 length: 15 residues. V was shortened by 4 bases and J by 3 bases, with 18 bases between the two germline ends. The CDR3: CAWTQGGLLEETQYF. Written as DNA, the CDR3 is TGTGCCTGGACCCAAGGTGGGTTACTTGAAGAGACCCAGTACTTC. Filled out from reference TRBV30 and TRBJ2-5, the complete variable domain reads SQTIHQWPATLVQPVGSPLSLECTVEGTSNPNLYWYRQAAGRGLQLLFYSVGIGQISSEVPQNLSASRPQDRQFILSSKKLLLSDSGFYLCAWTQGGLLEETQYFGPGTRLLVL.

The V gene is TRBV10-3, the J gene TRBJ2-7; 10 bases map to TRBD1. This CDR3 spans 13 amino acids. After removal of 10 bases from V and 0 bases from J, the junction contained 3 bases not matched to a gene. Germline V gene data show CDR1 as ENHRY and CDR2 as SYGVKD. The CDR3 reads CATWTGGSYEQYF. The CDR3 DNA reads TGTGCCACATGGACAGGGGGCTCCTACGAGCAGTACTTC.

The chain combines TRBV18 with TRBJ2-2; 8 bases map to TRBD2. CDR3 length: 19 amino acids. The germline CDR1 and CDR2 sequences are KGHSH and LQKENI. The J segment lost 4 bases and the V segment lost 2 bases, leaving 15 bases of the junction unmatched. CDR3 in DNA: TGTGCCAGCTCACCATTAACGATAGCGGGACCCCCCCCCACCGGGGAGCTGTTTTTT. Amino acid sequence: CASSPLTIAGPPPTGELFF. Based on the CDR3 plus reference TRBV18 and TRBJ2-2, the full variable domain is NAGVMQNPRHLVRRRGQEARLRCSPMKGHSHVYWYRQLPEEGLKFMVYLQKENIIDESGMPKERFSAEFPKEGPSILRIQQVVRGDSAAYFCASSPLTIAGPPPTGELFFGEGSRLTVL.

The chain uses TRBV5-1 and TRBJ2-2, with 9 bases matching TRBD2. CDR1 and CDR2 (germline): SGHRS, YFSETQ. Losses at the gene ends were 0 bases for V and 1 base for J; bases not matched to a gene: 4. This CDR3 has 17 residues. The CDR3 DNA reads as TGCGCCAGCAGCTTGGGGAAGACTAGCGGGAACACCGGGGAGCTGTTTTTT. Its translation is CASSLGKTSGNTGELFF. The full variable domain, rest sourced from reference TRBV5-1 and TRBJ2-2, is KAGVTQTPRYLIKTRGQQVTLSCSPISGHRSVSWYQQTPGQGLQFLFEYFSETQRNKGNFPGRFSGRQFSNSRSEMNVSTLELGDSALYLCASSLGKTSGNTGELFFGEGSRLTVL.

The chain recombines TRBV5-1 with TRBJ2-1; 7 bases line up with TRBD2. The V segment lost 4 bases and the J segment 3 bases; nucleotides outside the gene matches: 7. Germline loops: CDR1 SGHRS, CDR2 YFSETQ. CDR3 length: 15 amino acids. CDR3: CASSPLGGSYNEQFF. The CDR3 DNA reads as TGCGCCAGCAGCCCCTTGGGCGGGAGCTACAATGAGCAGTTCTTC.